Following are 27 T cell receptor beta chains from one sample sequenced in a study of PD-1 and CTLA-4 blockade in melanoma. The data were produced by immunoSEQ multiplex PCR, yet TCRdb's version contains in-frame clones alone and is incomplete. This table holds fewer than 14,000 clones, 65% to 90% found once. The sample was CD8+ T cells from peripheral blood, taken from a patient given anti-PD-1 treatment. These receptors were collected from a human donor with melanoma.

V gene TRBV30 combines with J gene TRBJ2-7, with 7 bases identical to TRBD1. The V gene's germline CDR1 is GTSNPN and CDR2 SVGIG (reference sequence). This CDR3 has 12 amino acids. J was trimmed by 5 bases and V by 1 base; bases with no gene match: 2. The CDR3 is CAWSGTGDEQYF. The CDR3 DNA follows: TGTGCCTGGAGTGGCACAGGGGACGAGCAGTACTTC.

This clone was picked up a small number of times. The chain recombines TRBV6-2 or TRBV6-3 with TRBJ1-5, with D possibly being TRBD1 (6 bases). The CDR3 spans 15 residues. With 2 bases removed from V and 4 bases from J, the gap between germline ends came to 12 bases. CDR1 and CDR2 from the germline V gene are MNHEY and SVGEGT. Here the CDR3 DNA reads TGTGCCAGCAGTTACGGGGGGCCCTCAAATCAGCCCCAGCATTTT. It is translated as CASSYGGPSNQPQHF.

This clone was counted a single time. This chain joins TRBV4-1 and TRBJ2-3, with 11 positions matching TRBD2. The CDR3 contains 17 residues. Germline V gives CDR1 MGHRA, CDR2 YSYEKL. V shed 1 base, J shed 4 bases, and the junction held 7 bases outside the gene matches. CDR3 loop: CASSQGHGLAGSDTQYF. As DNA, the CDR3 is TGCGCCAGCAGCCAAGGTCACGGACTAGCGGGTTCAGATACGCAGTATTTT.

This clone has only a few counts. The CDR3 loop reads CSVGGPEEGNTIYF. The CDR3 DNA reads TGCAGCGTGGGGGGCCCTGAGGAGGGAAACACCATATATTTT. This sequence joins TRBV29-1 and TRBJ1-3; TRBD1 might be the D (6 bases). Trimming left V 6 bases short and J 4 bases short, with 16 bases between. CDR1 and CDR2 (germline): SQVTM, ANQGSEA. This CDR3 contains 14 residues.

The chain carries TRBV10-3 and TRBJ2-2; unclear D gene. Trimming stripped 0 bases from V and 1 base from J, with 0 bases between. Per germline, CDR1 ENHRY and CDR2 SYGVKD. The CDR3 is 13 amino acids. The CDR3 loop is CAISESNTGELFF. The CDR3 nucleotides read TGTGCCATCAGTGAGTCGAACACCGGGGAGCTGTTTTTT.

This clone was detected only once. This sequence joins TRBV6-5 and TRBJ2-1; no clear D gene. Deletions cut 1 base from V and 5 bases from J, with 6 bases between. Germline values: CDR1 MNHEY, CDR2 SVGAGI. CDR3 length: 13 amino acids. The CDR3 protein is CASSYLGNNEQFF. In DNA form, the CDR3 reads TGTGCCAGCAGTTACTTAGGTAACAATGAGCAGTTCTTC.

The CDR3 region is CASSQATGGETQYF. The CDR3 DNA sequence: TGTGCCAGCAGCCAAGCTACAGGGGGAGAGACCCAGTACTTC. The J gene is TRBJ2-5, the V gene TRBV3-1 (or the pseudogene TRBV3-2); 8 bases agree with TRBD1. Germline V lookup: CDR1 LGHDT, CDR2 YNNKEL (reference sequence). V shed 1 base and J 4 bases; nucleotides not matched to a gene: 2. The CDR3 extends over 14 amino acids.

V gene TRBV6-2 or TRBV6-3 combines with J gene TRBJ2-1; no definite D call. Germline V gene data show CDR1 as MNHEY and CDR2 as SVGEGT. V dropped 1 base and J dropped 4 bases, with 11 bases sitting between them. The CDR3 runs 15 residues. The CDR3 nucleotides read TGTGCCAGCAGTTACTTGGCACCGGTTTACAATGAGCAGTTCTTC. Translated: CASSYLAPVYNEQFF.

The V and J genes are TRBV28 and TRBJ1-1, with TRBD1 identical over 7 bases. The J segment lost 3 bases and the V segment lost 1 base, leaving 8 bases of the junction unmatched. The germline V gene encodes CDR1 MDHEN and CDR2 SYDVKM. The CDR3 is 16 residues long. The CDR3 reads CASSLFRQGLDTEAFF. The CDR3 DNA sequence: TGTGCCAGCAGTTTATTCCGACAGGGTTTGGACACTGAAGCTTTCTTT. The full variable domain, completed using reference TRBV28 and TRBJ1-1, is DVKVTQSSRYLVKRTGEKVFLECVQDMDHENMFWYRQDPGLGLRLIYFSYDVKMKEKGDIPEGYSVSREKKERFSLILESASTNQTSMYLCASSLFRQGLDTEAFFGQGTRLTVV.

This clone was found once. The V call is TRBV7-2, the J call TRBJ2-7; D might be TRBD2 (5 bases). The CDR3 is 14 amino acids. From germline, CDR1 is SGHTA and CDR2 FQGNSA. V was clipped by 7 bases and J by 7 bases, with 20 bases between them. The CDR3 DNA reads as TGTGCCAGCACCCTCCTGAGAGGGCGTGATGAGCAGTACTTC. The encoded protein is CASTLLRGRDEQYF.

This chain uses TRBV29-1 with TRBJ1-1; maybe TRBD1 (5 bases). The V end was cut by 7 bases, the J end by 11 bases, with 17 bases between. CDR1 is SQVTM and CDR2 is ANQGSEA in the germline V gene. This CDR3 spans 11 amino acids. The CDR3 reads CSAQTGGEAFF. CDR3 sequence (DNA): TGCAGCGCCCAAACCGGGGGAGAGGCTTTCTTT.

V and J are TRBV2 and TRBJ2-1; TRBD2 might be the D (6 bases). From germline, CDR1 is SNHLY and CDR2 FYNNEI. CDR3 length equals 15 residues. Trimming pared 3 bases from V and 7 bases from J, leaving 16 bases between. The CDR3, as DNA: TGTGCCAGCAGTGAGAGGCTAGCGCCTGGAAATGAGCAGTTCTTC. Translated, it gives CASSERLAPGNEQFF.

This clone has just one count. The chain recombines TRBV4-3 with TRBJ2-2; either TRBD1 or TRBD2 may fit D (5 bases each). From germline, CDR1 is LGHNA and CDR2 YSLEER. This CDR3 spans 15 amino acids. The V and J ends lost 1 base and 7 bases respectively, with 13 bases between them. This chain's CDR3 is CASSQGDVWNGELFF. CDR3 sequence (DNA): TGCGCCAGCAGCCAAGGGGACGTTTGGAACGGGGAGCTGTTTTTT.

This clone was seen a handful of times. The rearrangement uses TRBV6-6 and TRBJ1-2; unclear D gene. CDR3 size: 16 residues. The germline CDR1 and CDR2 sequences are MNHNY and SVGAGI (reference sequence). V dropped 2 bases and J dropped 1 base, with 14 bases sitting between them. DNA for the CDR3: TGTGCCAGCAGTTACCTGGGCGGGGAGAGTAACTATGGCTACACCTTC. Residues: CASSYLGGESNYGYTF.

CDR3 bases: TGCGCCAGCAGCCAAGATGCAGGGGACGAGCAGTACTTC. It codes for CASSQDAGDEQYF. The chain recombines TRBV4-3 with TRBJ2-7, with D maybe TRBD1 (6 bases). The CDR3 length is 13 residues. Germline-derived CDR1 and CDR2 are LGHNA and YSLEER. V lost 0 bases, J lost 5 bases, and 8 bases lay in between.

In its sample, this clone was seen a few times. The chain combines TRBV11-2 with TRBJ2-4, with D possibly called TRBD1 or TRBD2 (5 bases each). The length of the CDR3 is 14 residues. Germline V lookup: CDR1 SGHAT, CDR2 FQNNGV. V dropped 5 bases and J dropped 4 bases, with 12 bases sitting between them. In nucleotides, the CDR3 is TGTGCCAGCAGCCCCCGGGACGGAAAAAACATTCAGTACTTC. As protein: CASSPRDGKNIQYF. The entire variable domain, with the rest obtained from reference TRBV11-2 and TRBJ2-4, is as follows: EAGVAQSPRYKIIEKRQSVAFWCNPISGHATLYWYQQILGQGPKLLIQFQNNGVVDDSQLPKDRFSAERLKGVDSTLKIQPAKLEDSAVYLCASSPRDGKNIQYFGAGTRLSVL.

The CDR3 here is CASSLGSAGHYGYTF. As DNA, the CDR3 is TGTGCCAGCAGCTTAGGGTCCGCGGGCCACTATGGCTACACCTTC. The rearrangement links TRBV7-9 to TRBJ1-2; D remains ambiguous. The V end was cut by 1 base, the J end by 3 bases, with 12 bases between. Germline lookup yields CDR1 SEHNR and CDR2 FQNEAQ (reference sequence). The CDR3 length is 15 residues.

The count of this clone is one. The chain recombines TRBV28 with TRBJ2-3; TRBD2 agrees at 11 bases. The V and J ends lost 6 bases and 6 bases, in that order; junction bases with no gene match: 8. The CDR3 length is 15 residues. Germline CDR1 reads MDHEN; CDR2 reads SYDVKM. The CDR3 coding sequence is TGTGCCAGCAGACTAGCGGGAGATTCTTCTGATACGCAGTATTTT. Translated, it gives CASRLAGDSSDTQYF.

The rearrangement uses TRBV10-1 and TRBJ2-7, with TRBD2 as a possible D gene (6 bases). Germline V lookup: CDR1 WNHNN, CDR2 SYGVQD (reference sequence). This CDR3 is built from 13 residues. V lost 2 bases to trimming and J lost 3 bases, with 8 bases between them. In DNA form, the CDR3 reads TGCGCCAGCAGTGAGGGGAGGATCTACGAGCAGTACTTC. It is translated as CASSEGRIYEQYF.

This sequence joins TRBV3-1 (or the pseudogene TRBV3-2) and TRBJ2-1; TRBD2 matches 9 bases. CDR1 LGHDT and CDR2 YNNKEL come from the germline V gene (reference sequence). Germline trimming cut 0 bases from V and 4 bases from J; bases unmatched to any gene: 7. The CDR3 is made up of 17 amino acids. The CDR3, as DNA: TGTGCCAGCAGCCAAGATGGAGTAGCGGGAGTGTACAATGAGCAGTTCTTC. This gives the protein CASSQDGVAGVYNEQFF.

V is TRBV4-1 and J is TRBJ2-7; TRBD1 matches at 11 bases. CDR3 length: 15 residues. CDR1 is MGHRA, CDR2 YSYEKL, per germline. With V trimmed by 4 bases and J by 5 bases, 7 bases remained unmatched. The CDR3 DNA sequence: TGCGCCAGCAGCCTTGGGACAGGGGGTGGCAACGAGCAGTACTTC. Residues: CASSLGTGGGNEQYF.

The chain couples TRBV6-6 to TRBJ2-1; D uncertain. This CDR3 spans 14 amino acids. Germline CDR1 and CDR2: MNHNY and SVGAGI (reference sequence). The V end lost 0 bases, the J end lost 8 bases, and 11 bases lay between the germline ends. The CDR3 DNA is TGTGCCAGCAGTTACTCGATAGAGTTGCATGAGCAGTTCTTC. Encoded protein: CASSYSIELHEQFF.

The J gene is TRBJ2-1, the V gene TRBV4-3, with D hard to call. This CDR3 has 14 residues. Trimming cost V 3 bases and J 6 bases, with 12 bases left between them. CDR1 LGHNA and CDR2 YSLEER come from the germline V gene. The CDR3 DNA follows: TGCGCCAGCAGCCACACGGACCTCCTCAATGAGCAGTTCTTC. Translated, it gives CASSHTDLLNEQFF.

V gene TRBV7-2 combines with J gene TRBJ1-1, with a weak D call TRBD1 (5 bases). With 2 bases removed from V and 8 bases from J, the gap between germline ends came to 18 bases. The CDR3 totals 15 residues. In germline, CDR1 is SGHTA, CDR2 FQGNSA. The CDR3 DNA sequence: TGTGCCAGCAGCTTACGACCCGACGGGGGGAGGGAAGCTTTCTTT. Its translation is CASSLRPDGGREAFF.

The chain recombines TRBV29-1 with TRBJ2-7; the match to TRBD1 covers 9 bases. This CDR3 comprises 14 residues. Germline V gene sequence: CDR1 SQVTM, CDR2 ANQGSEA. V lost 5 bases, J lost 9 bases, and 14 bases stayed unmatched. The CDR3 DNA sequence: TGCAGCGTTAATACCCGAGACAGGGGGACCACGCAGTACTTC. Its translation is CSVNTRDRGTTQYF.

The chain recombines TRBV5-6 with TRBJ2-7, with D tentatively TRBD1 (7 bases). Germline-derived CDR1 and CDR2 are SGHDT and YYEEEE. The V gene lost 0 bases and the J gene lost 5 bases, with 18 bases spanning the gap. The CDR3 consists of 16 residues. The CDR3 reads CASSLEEGQDRHEQYF. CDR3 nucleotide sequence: TGTGCCAGCAGCTTGGAGGAGGGGCAGGACAGGCACGAGCAGTACTTC.

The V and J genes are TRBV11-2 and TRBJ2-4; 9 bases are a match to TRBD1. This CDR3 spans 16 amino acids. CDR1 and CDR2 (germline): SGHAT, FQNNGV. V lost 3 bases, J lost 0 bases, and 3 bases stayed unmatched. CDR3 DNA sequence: TGTGCCAGCAGCTTTGGGACAGGGATAGCCAAAAACATTCAGTACTTC. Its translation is CASSFGTGIAKNIQYF.